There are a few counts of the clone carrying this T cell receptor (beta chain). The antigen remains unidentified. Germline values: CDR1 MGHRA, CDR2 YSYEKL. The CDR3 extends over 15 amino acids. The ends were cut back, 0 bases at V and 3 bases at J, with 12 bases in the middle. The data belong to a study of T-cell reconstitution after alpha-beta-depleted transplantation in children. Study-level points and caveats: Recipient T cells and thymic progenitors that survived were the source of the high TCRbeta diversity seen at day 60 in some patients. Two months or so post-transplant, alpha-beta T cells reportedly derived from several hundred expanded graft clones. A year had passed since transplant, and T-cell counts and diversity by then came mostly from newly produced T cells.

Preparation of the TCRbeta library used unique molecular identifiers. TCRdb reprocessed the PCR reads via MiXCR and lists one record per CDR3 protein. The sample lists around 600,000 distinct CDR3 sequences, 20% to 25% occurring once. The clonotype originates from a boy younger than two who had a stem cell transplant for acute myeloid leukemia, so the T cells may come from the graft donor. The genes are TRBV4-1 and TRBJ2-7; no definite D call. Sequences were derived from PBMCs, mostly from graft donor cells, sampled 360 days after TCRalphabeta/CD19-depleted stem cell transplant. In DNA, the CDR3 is TGCGCCAGCAGCCAAGACGTAACAAGGAGCTACGAGCAGTACTTC. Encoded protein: CASSQDVTRSYEQYF.